This TCR beta chain was documented in a study of cytotoxic CD8 clonotypes in ibrutinib-treated CLL. Generated by immunoSEQ multiplex PCR, the TCRdb table keeps only in-frame clones and is missing some. The sample shows 26,000 or so clones, roughly 60% of them seen only once. Sequencing used PBMCs, obtained before ibrutinib treatment. The sequence was obtained from a human donor with chronic lymphocytic leukemia.

In nucleotides, the CDR3 is TGTGCCAGCAGTTACTCGAGAGACTACGAGCAGTACTTC. It specifies CASSYSRDYEQYF. The chain has TRBV6-5 and TRBJ2-7; no definite D call. The CDR3 runs 13 residues. Trimming took 0 bases from V and 3 from J, leaving 6 bases between them. Germline V gene sequence: CDR1 MNHEY, CDR2 SVGAGI.